Included here is one T cell receptor beta chain sequence, with context. The record originates from a study of T cells expressing NK-cell markers. Study details: Sorted CD3+CD56+NKG2C+, CD3+CD56+NKG2C- and CD3+CD56-NKG2C+ T-cell subsets were beta-chain profiled.

The CDR3 contains 15 residues. CDR1 and CDR2 from the germline V gene are SGHVS and FQNEAQ. 5'RACE template switching built TCR beta cDNA with unique molecular identifiers. TCRdb re-called the 5' RACE reads and shows each CDR3 protein once, DNA omitted. The sample spans 120,000 to 150,000 distinct CDR3 sequences; the ten largest clones claim less than 15%. The clonotype originates from a man aged 18 to 29 in good health. The chain links TRBV7-8 to TRBJ2-3; checking the TCRdb D call of TRBD2 is not possible without DNA. The sequencing input was blood T cells: a sorted CD56 or NKG2C T cell subset, CD4+ or CD8+ T cells, or bulk PBMC T cells (not recorded which). Here the CDR3 reads CASSLAGQEVDTQYF.